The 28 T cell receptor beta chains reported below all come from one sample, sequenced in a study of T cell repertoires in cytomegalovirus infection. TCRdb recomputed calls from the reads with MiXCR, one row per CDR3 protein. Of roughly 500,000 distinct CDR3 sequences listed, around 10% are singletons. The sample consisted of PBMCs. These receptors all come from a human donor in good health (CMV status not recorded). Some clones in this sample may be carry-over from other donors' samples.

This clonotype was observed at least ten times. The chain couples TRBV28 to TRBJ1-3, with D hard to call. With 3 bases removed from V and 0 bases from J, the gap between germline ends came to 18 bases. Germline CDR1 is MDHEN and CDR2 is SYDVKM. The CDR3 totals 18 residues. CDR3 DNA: TGTGCCAGCAGTTTTCAACGTGGACCGACTCTCTCTGGAAACACCATATATTTT. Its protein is CASSFQRGPTLSGNTIYF.

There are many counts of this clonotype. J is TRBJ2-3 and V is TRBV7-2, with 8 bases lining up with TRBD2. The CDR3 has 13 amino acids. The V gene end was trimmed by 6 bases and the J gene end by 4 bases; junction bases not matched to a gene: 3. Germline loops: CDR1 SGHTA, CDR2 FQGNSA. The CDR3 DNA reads TGTGCCAGCAGTCGGGGGGGGGCAGATACGCAGTATTTT. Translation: CASSRGGADTQYF.

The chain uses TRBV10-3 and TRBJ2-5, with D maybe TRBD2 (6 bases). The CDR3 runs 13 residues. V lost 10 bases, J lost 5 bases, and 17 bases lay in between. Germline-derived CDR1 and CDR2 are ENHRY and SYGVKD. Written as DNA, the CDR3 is TGTGCCACCGGAACTAGCAGCGGCGAGACCCAGTACTTC. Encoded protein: CATGTSSGETQYF.

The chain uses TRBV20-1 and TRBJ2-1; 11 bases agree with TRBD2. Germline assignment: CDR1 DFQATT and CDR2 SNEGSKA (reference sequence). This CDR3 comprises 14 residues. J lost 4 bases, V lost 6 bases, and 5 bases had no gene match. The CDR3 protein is CSATTSGVYNEQFF. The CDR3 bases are TGCAGTGCGACGACTAGCGGGGTATACAATGAGCAGTTCTTC.

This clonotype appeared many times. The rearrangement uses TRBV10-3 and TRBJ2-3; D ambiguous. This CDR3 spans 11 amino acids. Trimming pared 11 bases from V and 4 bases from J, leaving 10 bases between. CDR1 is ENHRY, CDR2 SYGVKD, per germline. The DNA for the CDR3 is TGTGCCTCCCACAGCTCAGATACGCAGTATTTT. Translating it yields CASHSSDTQYF.

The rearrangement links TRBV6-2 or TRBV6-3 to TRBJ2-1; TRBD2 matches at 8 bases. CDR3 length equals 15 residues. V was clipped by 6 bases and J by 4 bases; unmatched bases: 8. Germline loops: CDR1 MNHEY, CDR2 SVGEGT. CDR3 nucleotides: TGTGCCAGCAGCCCCCGCGGGGGGCTTTACAATGAGCAGTTCTTC. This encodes CASSPRGGLYNEQFF.

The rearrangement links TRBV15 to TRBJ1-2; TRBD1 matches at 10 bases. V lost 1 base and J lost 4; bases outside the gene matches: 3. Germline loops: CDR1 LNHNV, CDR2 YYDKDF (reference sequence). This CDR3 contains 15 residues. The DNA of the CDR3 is TGTGCCACCAGCAGAGGACGGACAGGGGGCTATGGCTACACCTTC. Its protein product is CATSRGRTGGYGYTF.

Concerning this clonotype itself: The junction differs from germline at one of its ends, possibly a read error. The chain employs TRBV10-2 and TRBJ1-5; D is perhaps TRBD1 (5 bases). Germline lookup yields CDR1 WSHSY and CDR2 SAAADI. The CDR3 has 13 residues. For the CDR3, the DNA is TGCGGCAGCAGTGGGACGGACAATCAGCCCCAGCATTTT. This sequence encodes CGSSGTDNQPQHF.

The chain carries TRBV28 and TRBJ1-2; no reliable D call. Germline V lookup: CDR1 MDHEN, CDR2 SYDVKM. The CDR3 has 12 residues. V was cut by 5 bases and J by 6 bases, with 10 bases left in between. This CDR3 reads CASSIRTDGYTF. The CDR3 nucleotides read TGTGCCAGCAGTATACGGACGGATGGCTACACCTTC.

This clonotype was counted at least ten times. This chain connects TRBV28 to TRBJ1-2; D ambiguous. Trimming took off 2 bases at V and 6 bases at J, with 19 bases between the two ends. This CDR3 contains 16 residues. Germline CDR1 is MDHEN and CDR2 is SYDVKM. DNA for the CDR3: TGTGCCAGCAGTTTAATGAATAGGAAGGGCCTCGATGGCTACACCTTC. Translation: CASSLMNRKGLDGYTF.

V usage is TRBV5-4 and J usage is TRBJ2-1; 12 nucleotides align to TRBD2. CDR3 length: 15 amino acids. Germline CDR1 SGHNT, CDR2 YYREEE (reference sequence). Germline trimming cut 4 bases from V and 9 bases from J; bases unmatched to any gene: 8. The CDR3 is CASSATSGRSGEQFF. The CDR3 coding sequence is TGTGCCAGCAGCGCGACTAGCGGGAGATCGGGTGAGCAGTTCTTC.

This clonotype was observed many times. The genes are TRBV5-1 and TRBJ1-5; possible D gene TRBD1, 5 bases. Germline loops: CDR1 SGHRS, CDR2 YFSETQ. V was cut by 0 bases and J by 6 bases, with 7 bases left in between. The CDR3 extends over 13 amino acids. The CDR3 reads CASSLEGPQPQHF. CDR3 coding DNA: TGCGCCAGCAGCTTGGAGGGGCCTCAGCCCCAGCATTTT.

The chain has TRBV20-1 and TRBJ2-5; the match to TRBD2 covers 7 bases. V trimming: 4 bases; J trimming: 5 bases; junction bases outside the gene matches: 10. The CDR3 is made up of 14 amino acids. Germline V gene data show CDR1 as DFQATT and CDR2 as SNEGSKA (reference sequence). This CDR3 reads CSATYPSGDETQYF. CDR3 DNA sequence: TGCAGTGCTACTTATCCGAGCGGGGATGAGACCCAGTACTTC.

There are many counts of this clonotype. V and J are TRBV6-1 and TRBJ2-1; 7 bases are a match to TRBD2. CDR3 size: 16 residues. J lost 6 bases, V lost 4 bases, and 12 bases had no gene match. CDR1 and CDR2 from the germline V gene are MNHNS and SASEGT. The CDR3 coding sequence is TGTGCCAGCAGTGGACTGGGAGGGTCCCTGCCCAATGAGCAGTTCTTC. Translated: CASSGLGGSLPNEQFF.

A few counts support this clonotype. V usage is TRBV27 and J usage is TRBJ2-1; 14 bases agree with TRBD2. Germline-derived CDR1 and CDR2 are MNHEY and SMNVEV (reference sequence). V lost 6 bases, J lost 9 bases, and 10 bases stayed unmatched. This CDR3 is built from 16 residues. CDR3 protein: CASSLTSGRARGEQFF. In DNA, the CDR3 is TGTGCCAGCAGCCTGACTAGCGGGAGGGCCCGCGGTGAGCAGTTCTTC.

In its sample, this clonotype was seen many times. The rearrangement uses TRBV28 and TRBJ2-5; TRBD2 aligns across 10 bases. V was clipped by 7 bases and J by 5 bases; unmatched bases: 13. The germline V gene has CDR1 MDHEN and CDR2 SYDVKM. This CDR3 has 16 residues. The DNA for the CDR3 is TGTGCCAGCACCCCTGGGACTAGCGCCGCGGAGGAGACCCAGTACTTC. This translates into CASTPGTSAAEETQYF.

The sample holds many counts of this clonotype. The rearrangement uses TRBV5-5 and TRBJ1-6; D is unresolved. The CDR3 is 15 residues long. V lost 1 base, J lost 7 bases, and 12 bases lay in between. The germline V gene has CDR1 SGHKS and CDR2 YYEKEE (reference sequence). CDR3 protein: CASSLMPGRNSPLHF. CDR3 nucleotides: TGTGCCAGCAGCTTGATGCCAGGCAGGAATTCACCCCTCCACTTT.

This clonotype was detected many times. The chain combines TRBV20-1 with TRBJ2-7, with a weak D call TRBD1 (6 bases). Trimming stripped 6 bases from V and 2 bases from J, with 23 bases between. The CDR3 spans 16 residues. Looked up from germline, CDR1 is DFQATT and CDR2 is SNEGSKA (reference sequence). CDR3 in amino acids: CSAELGWQGLAYEQYF. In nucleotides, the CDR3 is TGCAGTGCAGAACTCGGCTGGCAGGGGCTTGCCTACGAGCAGTACTTC.

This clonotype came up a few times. This CDR3 is CASRSSSGIPTGELFF. The CDR3 nucleotides read TGTGCCAGTAGGTCCTCTAGCGGGATACCCACCGGGGAGCTGTTTTTT. This chain links TRBV19 with TRBJ2-2; 9 bases map to TRBD2. Germline CDR1 reads LNHDA; CDR2 reads SQIVND (reference sequence). J lost 4 bases, V lost 6 bases, and 9 bases had no gene match. The CDR3 is 16 residues long.

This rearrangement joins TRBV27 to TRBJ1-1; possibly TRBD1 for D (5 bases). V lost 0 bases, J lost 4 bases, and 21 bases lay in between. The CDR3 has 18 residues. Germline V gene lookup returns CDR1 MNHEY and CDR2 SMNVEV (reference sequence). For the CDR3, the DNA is TGTGCCAGCAGTTTATCCTTACTTGGGGGGGGAGTGGCCACTGAAGCTTTCTTT. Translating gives CASSLSLLGGGVATEAFF.

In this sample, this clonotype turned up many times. The CDR3 DNA reads as TGTGCCAGCAGTCCCGGGTGGGACGGCACTGAAGCTTTCTTT. This gives the protein CASSPGWDGTEAFF. The rearrangement links TRBV28 to TRBJ1-1; D is perhaps TRBD1 (5 bases). This CDR3 is built from 14 residues. The V end was cut by 5 bases, the J end by 4 bases, with 14 bases between. CDR1 MDHEN and CDR2 SYDVKM come from the germline V gene.

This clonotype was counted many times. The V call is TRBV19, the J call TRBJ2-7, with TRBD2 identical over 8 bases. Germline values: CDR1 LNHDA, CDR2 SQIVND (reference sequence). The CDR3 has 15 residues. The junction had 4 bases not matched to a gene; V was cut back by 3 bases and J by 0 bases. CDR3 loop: CASSIRREVSYEQYF. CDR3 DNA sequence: TGTGCCAGTAGTATCAGGCGGGAGGTCTCCTACGAGCAGTACTTC.

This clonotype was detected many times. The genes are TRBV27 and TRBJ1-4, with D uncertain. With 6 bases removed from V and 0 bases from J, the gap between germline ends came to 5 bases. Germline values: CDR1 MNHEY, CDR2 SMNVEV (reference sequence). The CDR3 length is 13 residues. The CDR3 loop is CASSLATNEKLFF. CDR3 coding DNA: TGTGCCAGCAGCCTTGCAACTAATGAAAAACTGTTTTTT.

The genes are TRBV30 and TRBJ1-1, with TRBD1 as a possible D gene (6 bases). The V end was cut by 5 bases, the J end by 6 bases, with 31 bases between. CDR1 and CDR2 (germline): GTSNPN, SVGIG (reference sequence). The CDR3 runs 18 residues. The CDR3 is CAWSPGSRGSSQFPEAFF. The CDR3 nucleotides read TGTGCCTGGTCCCCGGGGTCCAGGGGCTCGTCCCAATTCCCTGAAGCTTTCTTT.

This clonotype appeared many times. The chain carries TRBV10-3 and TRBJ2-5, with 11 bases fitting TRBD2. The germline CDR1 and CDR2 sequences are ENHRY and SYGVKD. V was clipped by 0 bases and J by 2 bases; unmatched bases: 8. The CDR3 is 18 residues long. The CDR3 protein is CAISESGSASGGQETQYF. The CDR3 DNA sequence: TGTGCCATCAGTGAGTCAGGTTCGGCTAGCGGGGGGCAAGAGACCCAGTACTTC.

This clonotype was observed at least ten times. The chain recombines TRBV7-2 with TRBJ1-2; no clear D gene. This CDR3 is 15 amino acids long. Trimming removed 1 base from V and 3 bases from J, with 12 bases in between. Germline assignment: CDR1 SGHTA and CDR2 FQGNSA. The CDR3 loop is CASSLVGSNYYGYTF. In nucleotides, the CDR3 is TGTGCCAGCAGCTTAGTCGGCAGCAACTACTATGGCTACACCTTC.

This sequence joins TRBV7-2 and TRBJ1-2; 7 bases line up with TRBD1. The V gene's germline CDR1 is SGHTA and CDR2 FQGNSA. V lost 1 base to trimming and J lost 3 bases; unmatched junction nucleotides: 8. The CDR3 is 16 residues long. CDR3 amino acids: CASSLVRRGRDYGYTF. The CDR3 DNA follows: TGTGCCAGCAGCTTAGTGAGGAGGGGGCGCGACTATGGCTACACCTTC.

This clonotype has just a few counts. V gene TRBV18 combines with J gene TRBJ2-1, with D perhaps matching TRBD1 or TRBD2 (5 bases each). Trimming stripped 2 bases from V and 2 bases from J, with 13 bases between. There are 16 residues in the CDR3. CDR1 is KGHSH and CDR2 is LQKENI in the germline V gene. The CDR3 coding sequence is TGTGCCAGCTCACCAAAGGCTGGGGACGCCTACAATGAGCAGTTCTTC. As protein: CASSPKAGDAYNEQFF. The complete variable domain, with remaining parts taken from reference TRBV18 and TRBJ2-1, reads NAGVMQNPRHLVRRRGQEARLRCSPMKGHSHVYWYRQLPEEGLKFMVYLQKENIIDESGMPKERFSAEFPKEGPSILRIQQVVRGDSAAYFCASSPKAGDAYNEQFFGPGTRLTVL.